One and the same sample provided the 14 T cell receptor beta chains below, sequenced in a study of graft-versus-host responses after intestinal transplantation. Profiled with immunoSEQ multiplex PCR; TCRdb holds only in-frame clones, not every one. The data contain about 7,400 clones, around 30% of them singletons. Around 200,000 CFSE-labeled responder cells were plated with around 200,000 irradiated, violet-dye-labeled stimulator cells. Sequenced here: alloreactive CD8+ T cells from a mixed lymphocyte reaction culture, sampled before transplantation. The subset was: CFSE-low proliferating T cells sorted from roughly 6-day pre-transplant mixed lymphocyte reaction (GvH or HvG direction). The receptor source for this set is a human patient who was an organ donor for intestinal transplantation.

This clone was counted only a few times. CDR3 residues: CASSLLGQVGGYTF. The CDR3 DNA reads TGTGCCAGCAGTTTACTGGGCCAGGTGGGTGGCTACACCTTC. V is TRBV27 and J is TRBJ1-2; D call uncertain. The CDR3 is 14 amino acids. Germline values: CDR1 MNHEY, CDR2 SMNVEV (reference sequence). V lost 2 bases, J lost 7 bases, and 14 bases lay in between.

By frequency in the sample, this clone is medium-sized. CDR3 in DNA: TGCGCCAGCAGCCAACCCGGGGGACCCGGGGAGCTGTTTTTT. It is translated as CASSQPGGPGELFF. V and J are TRBV4-1 and TRBJ2-2; perhaps TRBD2 as D (6 bases). The CDR3 is made up of 14 amino acids. The V gene's germline CDR1 is MGHRA and CDR2 YSYEKL. Deletions cut 2 bases from V and 6 bases from J, with 10 bases between.

This clone is categorized as medium-sized. The chain is built from TRBV29-1 and TRBJ2-7; 7 bases line up with TRBD1. The junction had 5 bases not matched to a gene; V was cut back by 7 bases and J by 2 bases. The CDR3 has 12 amino acids. Per germline, CDR1 SQVTM and CDR2 ANQGSEA. This CDR3 reads CSGRQGPYEQYF. CDR3 sequence (DNA): TGCAGCGGAAGACAGGGCCCCTACGAGCAGTACTTC.

The chain uses TRBV19 and TRBJ2-1, with a possible D match to TRBD2 (7 bases). Germline CDR1 reads LNHDA; CDR2 reads SQIVND (reference sequence). CDR3 length equals 17 residues. V shed 1 base and J shed 0 bases, with 13 bases lying between them. The CDR3 here is CASSIAGGRSSYNEQFF. The CDR3 nucleotides read TGTGCCAGTAGTATAGCGGGGGGCCGGAGCTCCTACAATGAGCAGTTCTTC.

In its sample, this clone was seen a few times. The rearrangement joins TRBV21-1 to TRBJ2-7; TRBD1, the table's D call, was not compared with the DNA. TRBV21-1 is recorded as a pseudogene. This CDR3 comprises 16 residues. The CDR3 DNA reads TGTGCCAGCAGCAAGAGCGACAGGCTGGCATCCTACGAGCAGTACTTC. As protein: CASSKSDRLASYEQYF.

A few counts support this clone. The J gene is TRBJ1-2, the V gene TRBV5-6; TRBD1 matches 9 bases. V shed 0 bases, J shed 4 bases, and the junction held 4 bases outside the gene matches. The CDR3 totals 15 residues. Germline-derived CDR1 and CDR2 are SGHDT and YYEEEE. CDR3 loop: CASSLAGQGVYGYTF. For the CDR3, the DNA is TGTGCCAGCAGCTTGGCGGGACAGGGCGTCTATGGCTACACCTTC.

This CDR3 is CASSLRGALETQYF. CDR3 coding DNA: TGCGCCAGCAGCTTGCGGGGGGCTTTAGAGACCCAGTACTTC. This chain joins TRBV5-1 and TRBJ2-5, with a tentative D call TRBD2 (7 bases). The CDR3 runs to 14 residues. The germline V gene encodes CDR1 SGHRS and CDR2 YFSETQ. The V end lost 1 base, the J end lost 4 bases, and 11 bases lay between the germline ends.

The rearrangement links TRBV18 to TRBJ1-3; 7 bases agree with TRBD1. Germline CDR1 KGHSH, CDR2 LQKENI. The junction had 7 bases not matched to a gene; V was cut back by 5 bases and J by 0 bases. CDR3 size: 16 residues. This chain's CDR3 is CASSWDRGFSGNTIYF. For the CDR3, the DNA is TGTGCCAGCTCATGGGACAGAGGATTCTCTGGAAACACCATATATTTT.

This chain uses TRBV7-9 with TRBJ2-7; no reliable D call. Trimming removed 5 bases from V and 1 base from J, with 3 bases in between. The CDR3 loop spans 11 amino acids. The V gene's germline CDR1 is SEHNR and CDR2 FQNEAQ (reference sequence). The CDR3 region is CASSASYEQYF. CDR3 bases: TGTGCCAGCAGCGCGTCCTACGAGCAGTACTTC.

The rearrangement links TRBV6-5 to TRBJ2-1; 10 bases align to TRBD2. V was clipped by 6 bases and J by 2 bases; unmatched bases: 4. This CDR3 comprises 15 residues. The germline gives CDR1 MNHEY, CDR2 SVGAGI. DNA of the CDR3: TGTGCCAGCAGACTTCTAGCGGGGGCCTACAATGAGCAGTTCTTC. Residues: CASRLLAGAYNEQFF.

This clone qualifies as medium-sized. In the same sample, other DNA sequences code for this CDR3. This chain links TRBV19 with TRBJ2-7, with a possible D match to TRBD2 (5 bases). CDR3 length: 14 residues. V was pared by 1 base and J by 1 base, with 8 bases between. From germline, CDR1 is LNHDA and CDR2 SQIVND (reference sequence). In DNA form, the CDR3 reads TGTGCCAGTAGTATAGGCAGCGGTTCCTACGAGCAGTACTTC. Protein: CASSIGSGSYEQYF.

This chain connects TRBV27 to TRBJ2-2; a possible D gene is TRBD1 (6 bases). V gave up 1 base and J gave up 6 bases, with 15 bases separating them. From germline, CDR1 is MNHEY and CDR2 SMNVEV (reference sequence). The CDR3 is made up of 16 amino acids. The CDR3 loop is CASSLLGGVVSGELFF. The CDR3 DNA sequence: TGTGCCAGCAGTTTATTAGGGGGAGTCGTATCCGGGGAGCTGTTTTTT.

V is TRBV28 and J is TRBJ1-2, with 7 bases identical to TRBD1. The CDR3 is 15 residues long. Germline V gives CDR1 MDHEN, CDR2 SYDVKM. The V gene end was trimmed by 5 bases and the J gene end by 8 bases; junction bases not matched to a gene: 14. The CDR3 DNA sequence: TGTGCCAGCAGTCCCTGGACAGGTACGGTTACCGGCTACACCTTC. Amino acids: CASSPWTGTVTGYTF.

This chain connects TRBV7-8 to TRBJ1-5; D possibly corresponds to TRBD1 (6 bases). Germline V gene data show CDR1 as SGHVS and CDR2 as FQNEAQ. V was pared by 5 bases and J by 0 bases, with 17 bases between. This CDR3 is 17 amino acids long. CDR3 protein: CASSHRVYLYSNQPQHF. In DNA, the CDR3 is TGTGCCAGCAGCCACAGGGTATACCTTTATAGCAATCAGCCCCAGCATTTT. The whole variable domain, filled in from reference TRBV7-8 and TRBJ1-5, reads GAGVSQSPRYKVAKRGQDVALRCDPISGHVSLFWYQQALGQGPEFLTYFQNEAQLDKSGLPSDRFFAERPEGSVSTLKIQRTQQEDSAVYLCASSHRVYLYSNQPQHFGDGTRLSIL.